Here is one T cell receptor beta chain with its context. Its antigen is unknown. Profiling relied on immunoSEQ multiplex PCR, and the TCRdb table lists in-frame clones only, not all of them. This table has more than 100,000 clones, approximately 92% appearing once. CDR1 LNHDA and CDR2 SQIVND come from the germline V gene (reference sequence). The J segment lost 1 base and the V segment lost 6 bases, leaving 2 bases of the junction unmatched. The CDR3 loop spans 14 amino acids. The data belong to a study of graft-versus-host responses after intestinal transplantation. Study in general: Anti-thymocyte globulin was used for induction in all recipients, who then took tacrolimus and steroids for approximately three years.

Study findings and constraints: Graft-versus-host to host-versus-graft clonal ratios in allografts were high in patients with graft-donor T cell macrochimerism. GvH clones occurred in recipient marrow; some first appeared in ileum or blood.

Sequencing was performed on unstimulated CD4+ T cells sorted from spleen or lymph node cells, taken before intestinal transplant. The TCR originated in a human donor who received an intestinal transplant. V usage is TRBV19 and J usage is TRBJ1-1, with 10 positions matching TRBD1. The CDR3 is CASRRDRGNTEAFF. DNA of the CDR3: TGTGCCAGTAGGAGGGACAGGGGGAACACTGAAGCTTTCTTT.